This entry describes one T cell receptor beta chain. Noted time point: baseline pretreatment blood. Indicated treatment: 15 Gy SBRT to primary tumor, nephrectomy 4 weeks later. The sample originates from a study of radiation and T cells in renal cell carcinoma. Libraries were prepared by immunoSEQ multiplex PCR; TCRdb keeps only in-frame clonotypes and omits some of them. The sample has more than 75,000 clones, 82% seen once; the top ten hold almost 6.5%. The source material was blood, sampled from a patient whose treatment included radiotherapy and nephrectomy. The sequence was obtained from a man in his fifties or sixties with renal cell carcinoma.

CDR3 protein: CASSAPGLNTEAFF. In nucleotides, the CDR3 is TGTGCCAGCAGTGCCCCGGGCCTGAACACTGAAGCTTTCTTT. V is TRBV28 and J is TRBJ1-1; D unresolved. The CDR3 has 14 amino acids. The germline V and J ends were trimmed by 5 bases and 0 bases, with 10 bases remaining between them. Germline CDR1 is MDHEN and CDR2 is SYDVKM.